This entry is about one TCR beta chain. The antigen it binds to is not known. Per-base qualities were not stored, and no clone one base away is much larger. The data stem from a study of early T cells in non-severe SARS-CoV-2 infection listed by TCRdb under 2021. General notes on the study: Because TCR sequencing relied on bulk RNA taken from unsorted whole blood, pairing of alpha and beta chains was not possible. The paper's findings and limits, for the study overall: VDJdb matching was skewed toward anti-spike CD8 responses and likely underestimated virus-specific expansions, missing private and CD4 specificities.

Set within a cohort of healthcare workers in London, UK, this nested case-control study involved weekly PCR testing of nasopharyngeal swabs along with blood sampling. Between 23 and 31 March 2020, the week of the UK lockdown, healthcare workers were enrolled and then followed up weekly for as long as 16 weeks. The CDR3 contains 13 residues, cysteine and phenylalanine counted. The read is trimmed to its CDR3 DNA, 39 bases read in frame from base 1. The germline ends are 9 bases apart after V is trimmed by 5 bases and J by 7 bases. The germline V gene yields SGHTA for CDR1 and FQGTGA for CDR2. Libraries were constructed by 5' RACE. The listed sequencing device is NextSeq 500. Unique molecular identifiers were attached to individual cDNA molecules in the TCR library protocol so that sequencing error and PCR bias could be corrected. Sequencing covered both TCR alpha and beta chains, and within each sample the abundances of alpha and beta sequences were tightly co-correlated. Processing in the source paper ran as follows. V gene, J gene and CDR3 annotation of TCR sequences was performed with Decombinator V4. TCRs were defined as expanded if a significant change between any two time points was detected under a Poisson model with p below 0.0001. TCR abundances were normalised to the total number of TCRs sequenced per sample and expressed as counts per million. TRAV1-2 paired with TRAJ12, TRAJ20 or TRAJ33 defined MAIT TCRs, while TRAV10 paired with TRAJ18 defined iNKT TCRs. VDJdb, accessed 1 November 2021, was searched for CMV, EBV and SARS-CoV-2 annotated TCRs, with TCRs annotated for multiple antigens excluded. TCRdb passed the public sequencing reads through fastp at Q25 and MiXCR, retaining productive beta sequences. Duplicate CDR3 protein sequences are folded into a single record with the most common DNA and genes. V and J calls and clone size were set by TCRdb, not the authors. Counted in this sample were approximately 32,000 distinct CDR3 sequences; under 7.5% of them appeared once. The ten largest clones capture 37% of the sample.

This TCR was recovered from an adult who was a healthcare worker with PCR-confirmed SARS-CoV-2 infection or an uninfected control (not recorded which). Here the chain combines TRBV7-3 and TRBJ1-6; D gene: possibly TRBD1, on 6 matching bases. The sample was whole blood. For the CDR3, the sequence is CASSATGNSPLHF. In nucleotide form, the sequence is TGTGCCAGCAGCGCTACAGGGAATTCACCCCTCCACTTT.